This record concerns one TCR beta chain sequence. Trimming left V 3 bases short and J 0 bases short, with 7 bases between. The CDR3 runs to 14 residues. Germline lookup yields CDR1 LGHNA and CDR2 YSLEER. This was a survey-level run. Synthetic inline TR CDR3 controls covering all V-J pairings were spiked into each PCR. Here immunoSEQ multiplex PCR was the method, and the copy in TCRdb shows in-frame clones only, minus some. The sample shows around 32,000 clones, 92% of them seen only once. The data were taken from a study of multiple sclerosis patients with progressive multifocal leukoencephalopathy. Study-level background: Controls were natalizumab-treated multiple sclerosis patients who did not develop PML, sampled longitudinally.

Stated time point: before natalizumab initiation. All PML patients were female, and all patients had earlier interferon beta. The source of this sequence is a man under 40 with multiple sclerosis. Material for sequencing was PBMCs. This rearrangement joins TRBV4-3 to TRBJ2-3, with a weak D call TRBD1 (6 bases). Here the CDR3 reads CASSQGASTDTQYF. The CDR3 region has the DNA TGCGCCAGCAGCCAGGGGGCCAGCACAGATACGCAGTATTTT.